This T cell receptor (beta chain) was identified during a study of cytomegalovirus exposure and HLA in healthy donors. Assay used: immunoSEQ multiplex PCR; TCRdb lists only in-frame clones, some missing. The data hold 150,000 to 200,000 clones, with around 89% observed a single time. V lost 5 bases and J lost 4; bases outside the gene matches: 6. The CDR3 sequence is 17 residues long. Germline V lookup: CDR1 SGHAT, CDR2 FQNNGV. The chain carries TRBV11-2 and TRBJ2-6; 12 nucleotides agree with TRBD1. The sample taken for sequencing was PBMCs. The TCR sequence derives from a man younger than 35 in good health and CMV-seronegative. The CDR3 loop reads CASSLGQGAEGANVLTF. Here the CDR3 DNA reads TGTGCCAGCAGCCTGGGACAGGGGGCGGAAGGGGCCAACGTCCTGACTTTC.